The 11 T cell receptor beta chains in this list originate from one sample, sequenced in a study of yellow fever vaccine responses in identical twins. Via MiXCR, TCRdb re-called the RT-PCR reads, giving one row per CDR3 protein. This sample has 2,000 to 2,500 distinct CDR3 sequences, with roughly 80% found just once. The starting material was T cells from blood (PBMCs), unsorted or a sorted subset (not recorded which), obtained before or after yellow fever vaccination (not recorded which). The origin of the receptors is a woman between 18 and 29 years old who received the yellow fever vaccine.

The genes are TRBV7-6 and TRBJ2-3; 9 bases are a match to TRBD1. The CDR3 is 15 amino acids. Per germline, CDR1 SGHVS and CDR2 FNYEAQ. The V segment lost 2 bases and the J segment 4 bases; nucleotides outside the gene matches: 4. The CDR3: CASSLWDRDADTQYF. The CDR3 coding sequence is TGTGCCAGCAGCTTATGGGACAGGGACGCAGATACGCAGTATTTT.

This clonotype has only a few counts. The chain is built from TRBV29-1 and TRBJ1-2; D is ambiguous. The V end lost 3 bases, the J end lost 8 bases, and 10 bases lay between the germline ends. This CDR3 has 11 residues. CDR1 and CDR2 from the germline V gene are SQVTM and ANQGSEA. The CDR3 nucleotides read TGCAGCGTTGATCGGACGCGCGGCTACACCTTC. Translated: CSVDRTRGYTF.

V gene TRBV10-3 combines with J gene TRBJ1-1; 12 nucleotides match TRBD1. This CDR3 spans 17 amino acids. V was clipped by 2 bases and J by 1 base; unmatched bases: 5. CDR1 ENHRY and CDR2 SYGVKD come from the germline V gene. CDR3 residues: CAISEGTGGGKNTEAFF. The CDR3 DNA is TGTGCCATCAGTGAGGGGACAGGGGGCGGTAAGAACACTGAAGCTTTCTTT.

This chain connects TRBV29-1 to TRBJ2-1; D not certain. CDR3 size: 14 residues. Germline V gene sequence: CDR1 SQVTM, CDR2 ANQGSEA. V was pared by 1 base and J by 10 bases, with 17 bases between. The CDR3 DNA reads as TGCAGCGTTGAAGGAGTCGCCTCAGGCTCGGAGCAGTTCTTC. It yields the protein CSVEGVASGSEQFF.

This chain links TRBV7-3 with TRBJ1-4; tentatively, D is TRBD1 (5 bases). From germline, CDR1 is SGHTA and CDR2 FQGTGA. The CDR3 spans 14 residues. V lost 1 base and J 12 bases, leaving 15 bases between the germline ends. The CDR3 DNA is TGTGCCAGCAGCTTAATCGCCTCCGGGGCAGAACTGTTTTTT. Amino acid sequence: CASSLIASGAELFF.

This chain connects TRBV5-1 to TRBJ1-3; no reliable D call. The CDR3 length is 15 residues. The V gene lost 5 bases and the J gene lost 3 bases, with 15 bases spanning the gap. The germline V gene has CDR1 SGHRS and CDR2 YFSETQ. The CDR3 DNA reads TGCGCCAGCAGTAGGCCTGAACTAAGTGGAAACACCATATATTTT. Translation gives CASSRPELSGNTIYF.

This chain connects TRBV20-1 to TRBJ2-7; TRBD1 agrees at 8 bases. CDR1 is DFQATT, CDR2 SNEGSKA, per germline (reference sequence). J was trimmed by 4 bases and V by 6 bases; bases with no gene match: 11. CDR3 length: 14 residues. The CDR3 DNA follows: TGCAGTGCACAGGACAGGGATAGGAGTTACGAGCAGTACTTC. Protein sequence: CSAQDRDRSYEQYF.

V usage is TRBV12-3 or TRBV12-4 and J usage is TRBJ2-1, with 8 positions matching TRBD1. V was clipped by 6 bases and J by 13 bases; unmatched bases: 8. This CDR3 is 12 amino acids long. CDR3 bases: TGTGCCAGCAGGTCGGACAGGGTGGATCAGTTCTTC. Protein sequence: CASRSDRVDQFF.

The V gene is TRBV10-2, the J gene TRBJ2-2, with 8 bases matching TRBD2. This CDR3 is built from 14 residues. The germline V gene has CDR1 WSHSY and CDR2 SAAADI. Unmatched junction bases numbered 7, after V lost 10 bases and J lost 3 bases. The CDR3 DNA reads as TGCGCCATCCAAAGCGGGAGTTACACCGGGGAGCTGTTTTTT. Its protein product is CAIQSGSYTGELFF.

The chain is built from TRBV10-3 and TRBJ1-3; D ambiguous. The V end was cut by 8 bases, the J end by 0 bases, with 14 bases between. Germline V gene data show CDR1 as ENHRY and CDR2 as SYGVKD. The CDR3 is made up of 15 amino acids. The CDR3 reads CAILPEAFSGNTIYF. CDR3 coding DNA: TGTGCCATCCTTCCTGAGGCGTTCTCTGGAAACACCATATATTTT.

A single count supports this clonotype. Here the CDR3 reads CASSTSGSQYEQYF. The CDR3 DNA reads TGTGCCAGTAGTACTAGCGGGAGTCAATACGAGCAGTACTTC. The chain carries TRBV19 and TRBJ2-7, with TRBD2 matching over 10 bases. CDR1 is LNHDA and CDR2 is SQIVND in the germline V gene (reference sequence). V was clipped by 4 bases and J by 4 bases; unmatched bases: 4. This CDR3 has 14 residues.